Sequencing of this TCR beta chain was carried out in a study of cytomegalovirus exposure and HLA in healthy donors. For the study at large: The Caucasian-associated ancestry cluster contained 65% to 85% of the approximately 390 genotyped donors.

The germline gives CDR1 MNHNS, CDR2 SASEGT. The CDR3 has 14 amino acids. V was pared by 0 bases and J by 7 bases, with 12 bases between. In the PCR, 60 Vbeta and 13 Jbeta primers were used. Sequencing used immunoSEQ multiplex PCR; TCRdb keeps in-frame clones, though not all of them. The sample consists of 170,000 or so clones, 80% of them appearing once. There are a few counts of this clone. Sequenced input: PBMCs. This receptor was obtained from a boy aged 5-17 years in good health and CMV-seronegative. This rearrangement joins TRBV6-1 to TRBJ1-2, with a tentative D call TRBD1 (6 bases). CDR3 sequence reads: CASSEANPRGGYTF. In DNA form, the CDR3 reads TGTGCCAGCAGTGAAGCGAACCCCAGGGGTGGCTACACCTTC.